Each of the 17 T cell receptor beta chains below was sequenced from the same sample in a study. TCRdb redid the calling of the 5' RACE reads with MiXCR, one entry per CDR3 protein. The table lists about 10,000 distinct CDR3 sequences, approximately 14% of them singletons, with less than 4% in the top ten. Cells sorted as Tregs were CD4+, CD25+ and CD127-/low. The sequencing sample was made of Tregs sorted from blood. The receptors stem from a female donor with breast cancer.

This clonotype is labeled as medium-sized. The CDR3 nucleotides read TGTGCCAGCAGTTTATTCGTGGATGAAAAACTGTTTTTT. Translating it yields CASSLFVDEKLFF. The chain employs TRBV27 and TRBJ1-4; D call uncertain. This CDR3 is built from 13 residues. Trimming took 1 base from V and 6 from J, leaving 6 bases between them. CDR1 and CDR2 (germline): MNHEY, SMNVEV (reference sequence).

This clonotype was seen many times. The CDR3 nucleotides are TGCGCCAGCAGCTTGGCCGGGGAGGGGGCTTATTGGAATGAGCAGTTCTTC. Amino acids: CASSLAGEGAYWNEQFF. The V call is TRBV5-1, the J call TRBJ2-1, with D perhaps TRBD1 or TRBD2 (7 bases each). Germline V gives CDR1 SGHRS, CDR2 YFSETQ. This CDR3 contains 17 residues. Trimming took 0 bases from V and 7 from J, leaving 20 bases between them.

The rearrangement uses TRBV10-2 and TRBJ2-7; 7 bases are a match to TRBD2. This CDR3 has 14 residues. CDR1 and CDR2 from the germline V gene are WSHSY and SAAADI. V lost 7 bases, J lost 3 bases, and 9 bases stayed unmatched. In DNA, the CDR3 is TGCGCCAGCAAGGAGCCAGCGGGGATCTACGAGCAGTACTTC. This encodes CASKEPAGIYEQYF.

This clonotype has only a few counts. CDR3 residues: CASSLAGGRIVNTEAFF. The DNA of the CDR3 is TGTGCCAGCAGTTTAGCGGGGGGGCGGATAGTGAACACTGAAGCTTTCTTT. The V gene is TRBV12-3 or TRBV12-4, the J gene TRBJ1-1, with TRBD1 as a possible D gene (6 bases). V was shortened by 0 bases and J by 0 bases, with 14 bases between the two germline ends. The CDR3 consists of 17 residues.

This clonotype is classed as medium-sized. This chain links TRBV12-3 or TRBV12-4 with TRBJ1-1; the D is unclear. The CDR3 contains 12 residues. V dropped 2 bases and J dropped 7 bases, with 8 bases sitting between them. CDR3 coding DNA: TGTGCCAGCAGTTTACGGGCAGGTGAAGCTTTCTTT. It is translated as CASSLRAGEAFF.

This clonotype is medium-sized (0.01 to 0.1%). The genes are TRBV5-4 and TRBJ2-3; either TRBD1 or TRBD2 may supply D (5 bases each). Deletions cut 5 bases from V and 8 bases from J, with 18 bases between. The CDR3 has 14 amino acids. Germline assignment: CDR1 SGHNT and CDR2 YYREEE (reference sequence). CDR3: CASSVGGRGSTQYF. CDR3 coding DNA: TGTGCCAGCAGTGTTGGGGGTCGCGGGTCTACGCAGTATTTT.

This clonotype has at least ten counts. V gene TRBV29-1 combines with J gene TRBJ2-5; 7 nucleotides agree with TRBD2. The junction had 2 bases not matched to a gene; V was cut back by 2 bases and J by 5 bases. This CDR3 spans 12 amino acids. The germline V gene encodes CDR1 SQVTM and CDR2 ANQGSEA. The CDR3 coding sequence is TGCAGCGTTGAAAGCGGGAAGGAGACCCAGTACTTC. Translating it yields CSVESGKETQYF.

This clonotype is medium-sized within its sample. This chain uses TRBV5-1 with TRBJ2-5; no clear D. Germline V gene data show CDR1 as SGHRS and CDR2 as YFSETQ. The CDR3 runs 15 residues. Trimming pared 0 bases from V and 2 bases from J, leaving 11 bases between. Written as DNA, the CDR3 is TGCGCCAGCAGCTTGGGAGCTGCGGTACAAGAGACCCAGTACTTC. Translation gives CASSLGAAVQETQYF.

Only one count was recorded for this clonotype. A much larger clone sits a single nucleotide away, making a read error possible. The V call is TRBV28, the J call TRBJ1-4; D may be TRBD1 (6 bases). The CDR3 has 13 residues. Germline CDR1 MDHEN, CDR2 SYDVKM. The germline V and J ends were trimmed by 10 bases and 6 bases, with 15 bases remaining between them. CDR3 DNA sequence: TGTGCCACAGGCAGGGGTTCGGATGAAAAACTGTTTTTT. Translated: CATGRGSDEKLFF.

This clonotype was observed at least ten times. This chain joins TRBV19 and TRBJ1-1; 7 bases align to TRBD1. J was trimmed by 1 base and V by 9 bases; bases with no gene match: 8. This CDR3 spans 14 amino acids. The germline CDR1 and CDR2 sequences are LNHDA and SQIVND (reference sequence). CDR3 region: CASEIDRANTEAFF. CDR3 bases: TGTGCCAGCGAGATCGACAGGGCGAACACTGAAGCTTTCTTT.

In its sample, this clonotype was seen a few times. The junction and the germline gene differ at one end; a read error may be behind it. The V and J genes are TRBV3-1 and TRBJ2-7; TRBD2 aligns across 7 bases. CDR1 is LGHDT and CDR2 is YNNKEL in the germline V gene (reference sequence). The CDR3 runs to 16 residues. The CDR3: CASSQGFSGRPYELYF. Here the CDR3 DNA reads TGTGCCAGCAGCCAAGGATTTAGCGGGCGCCCCTACGAGCTGTACTTC.

This clonotype is deemed medium-sized. J is TRBJ1-2 and V is TRBV4-3, with TRBD1 matching 8 bases. V dropped 4 bases and J dropped 8; count of bases not matched to a gene: 15. Looked up from germline, CDR1 is LGHNA and CDR2 is YSLEER. CDR3 length equals 16 residues. Written as DNA, the CDR3 is TGCGCCAGCAGCCCCGGACAGGGAGAAACCTTTAAGGGCTACACCTTC. Protein sequence: CASSPGQGETFKGYTF.

About this clonotype itself: A read error may explain this, as a much larger clone is one base away. V usage is TRBV5-1 and J usage is TRBJ1-1; the D is unclear. CDR3 length: 13 amino acids. Germline V gene lookup returns CDR1 SGHRS and CDR2 YFSETQ. The CDR3 sequence is CAGSLFENTEAFF. The CDR3 DNA reads TGCGCCGGCAGCTTGTTCGAGAACACTGAAGCTTTCTTT.

In the case of this clonotype: The CDR3 does not end in the conserved phenylalanine or tryptophan, so this is likely a read error. The chain recombines TRBV27 with TRBJ2-7; TRBD1 matches at 8 bases. Germline V gene data show CDR1 as MNHEY and CDR2 as SMNVEV (reference sequence). This CDR3 is 11 amino acids long. The CDR3 loop reads CASATGAEQYS. DNA of the CDR3: TGCGCCAGCGCGACAGGGGCCGAGCAGTACTCC.

The genes are TRBV5-6 and TRBJ2-3; no definite D call. There are 16 residues in the CDR3. Germline values: CDR1 SGHDT, CDR2 YYEEEE. V shed 3 bases and J shed 1 base, with 15 bases lying between them. The DNA of the CDR3 is TGTGCCAGCAGCTCGTACGTGGGATCTGGCACAGATACGCAGTATTTT. This codes for CASSSYVGSGTDTQYF.

This clonotype was counted between two and nine times. The chain carries TRBV15 and TRBJ2-7; D is unresolved. The germline CDR1 and CDR2 sequences are LNHNV and YYDKDF (reference sequence). The ends were cut back, 0 bases at V and 6 bases at J, with 12 bases in the middle. This CDR3 spans 14 amino acids. The CDR3 sequence: CATSRDRSLREQYF. As DNA, the CDR3 is TGTGCCACCAGCAGAGACCGTTCTCTTCGCGAGCAGTACTTC.

CDR3 in amino acids: CASSRTGSGTEAFF. CDR3 in DNA: TGTGCCAGTAGTAGGACGGGCTCGGGCACTGAAGCTTTCTTT. The rearrangement uses TRBV19 and TRBJ1-1; D gene ambiguous. With 4 bases removed from V and 4 bases from J, the gap between germline ends came to 13 bases. CDR3 size: 14 residues. Germline CDR1 and CDR2: LNHDA and SQIVND (reference sequence).